The following is a T cell receptor beta chain sequence with its context. Its antigen is undetermined. These data are taken from a study of OX40 agonist ivuxolimab in advanced cancers. Turning to the study itself: In this trial design, patients received ivuxolimab intravenously at 0.01 to 10 mg/kg every 2 weeks.

This CDR3 comprises 16 residues. V lost 2 bases to trimming and J lost 6 bases; unmatched junction nucleotides: 12. Germline loops: CDR1 MNHNS, CDR2 SASEGT. The protocol was immunoSEQ multiplex PCR, while the TCRdb copy is restricted to in-frame clones and leaves out a portion. The profile covers roughly 58,000 clones, with under 85% appearing a single time and approximately 6.8% taken by the ten largest. General study points: Low levels of normalized T-cell clonal expansion also appeared in some nonresponders. There were, on average, more expanded clones in CD8+ T cells than in CD4+.

The input for sequencing was CD4+ or CD8+ T cells sorted from blood, taken in a trial of the OX40 agonist ivuxolimab. The TCR sequence derives from an adult with an advanced solid tumor such as melanoma, head and neck, liver or kidney cancer. The chain links TRBV6-1 to TRBJ2-7; 8 bases are a match to TRBD1. CDR3 amino acids: CASSERVAGGKGEQYF. DNA for the CDR3: TGTGCCAGCAGTGAAAGGGTGGCAGGGGGCAAGGGCGAGCAGTACTTC.